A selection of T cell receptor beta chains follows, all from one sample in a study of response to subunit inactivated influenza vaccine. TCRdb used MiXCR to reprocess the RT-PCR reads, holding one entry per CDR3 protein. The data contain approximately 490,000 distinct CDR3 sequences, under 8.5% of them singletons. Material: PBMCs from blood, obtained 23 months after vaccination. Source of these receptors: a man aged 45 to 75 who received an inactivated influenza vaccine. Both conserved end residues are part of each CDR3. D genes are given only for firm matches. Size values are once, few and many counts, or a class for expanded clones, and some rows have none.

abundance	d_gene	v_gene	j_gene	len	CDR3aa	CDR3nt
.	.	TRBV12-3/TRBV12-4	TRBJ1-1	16	CASSLRGGGRNTEAFF	TGTGCCAGCAGTTTAAGAGGGGGAGGAAGGAACACTGAAGCTTTCTTT
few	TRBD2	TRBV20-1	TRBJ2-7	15	CSAKSGTSGSYEQYF	TGCAGTGCTAAATCCGGGACTAGCGGCTCCTACGAGCAGTACTTC
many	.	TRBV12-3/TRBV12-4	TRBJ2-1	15	CASSLAGATYNEQFF	TGTGCCAGCAGTTTGGCCGGAGCCACCTACAATGAGCAGTTCTTC
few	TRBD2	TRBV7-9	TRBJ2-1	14	CASSSSGSWDEQFF	TGTGCCAGCAGCTCCAGCGGGAGTTGGGATGAGCAGTTCTTC
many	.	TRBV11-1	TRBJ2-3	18	CASSLGPVGGGGTDTQYF	TGTGCCAGCAGCTTAGGGCCCGTTGGCGGGGGCGGCACAGATACGCAGTATTTT
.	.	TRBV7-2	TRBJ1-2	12	CASSLRSHGYTF	TGTGCCAGCAGCTTAAGGTCCCATGGCTACACCTTC
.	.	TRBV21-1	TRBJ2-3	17	CASSKRGGAQGTDTQYF	TGTGCCAGCAGCAAACGGGGAGGGGCACAGGGCACAGATACGCAGTATTTT
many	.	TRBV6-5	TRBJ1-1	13	CASSYSTNTEAFF	TGTGCCAGCAGTTACTCTACGAACACTGAAGCTTTCTTT
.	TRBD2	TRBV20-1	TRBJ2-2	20	CSARGFQGTSRIPNTGELFF	TGCAGTGCTAGAGGATTCCAAGGGACTAGCCGAATCCCGAACACCGGGGAGCTGTTTTTT
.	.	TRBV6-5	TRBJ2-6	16	CASSYDRGGGVNVLTF	TGTGCCAGCAGTTACGACAGGGGAGGGGGGGTCAACGTCCTGACTTTC
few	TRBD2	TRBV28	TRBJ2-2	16	CASIHGAGGLTGELFF	TGTGCCAGCATTCACGGCGCGGGGGGCCTCACCGGGGAGCTGTTTTTT
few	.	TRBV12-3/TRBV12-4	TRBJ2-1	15	CASSSTGRSHNEQFF	TGTGCCAGCAGTTCCACGGGACGGAGTCACAATGAGCAGTTCTTC
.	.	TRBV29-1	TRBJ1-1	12	CSVAVGNTEAFF	TGCAGCGTTGCGGTTGGGAACACTGAAGCTTTCTTT
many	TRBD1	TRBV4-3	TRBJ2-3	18	CASSQDRRGRGLADTQYF	TGCGCCAGCAGCCAAGATAGGCGGGGCAGGGGGCTGGCAGATACGCAGTATTTT